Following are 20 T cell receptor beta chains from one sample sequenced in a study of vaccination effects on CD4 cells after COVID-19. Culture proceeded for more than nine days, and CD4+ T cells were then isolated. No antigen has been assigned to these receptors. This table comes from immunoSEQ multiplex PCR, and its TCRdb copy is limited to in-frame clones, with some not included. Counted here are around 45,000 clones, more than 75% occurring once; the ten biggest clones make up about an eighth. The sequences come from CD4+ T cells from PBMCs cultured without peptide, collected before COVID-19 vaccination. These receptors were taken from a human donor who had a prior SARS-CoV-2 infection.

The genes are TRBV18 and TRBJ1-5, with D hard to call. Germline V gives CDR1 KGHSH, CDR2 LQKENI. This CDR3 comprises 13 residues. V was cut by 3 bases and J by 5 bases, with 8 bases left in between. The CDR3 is CASSPGGDQPQHF. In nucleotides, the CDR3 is TGTGCCAGCTCACCGGGTGGGGATCAGCCCCAGCATTTT.

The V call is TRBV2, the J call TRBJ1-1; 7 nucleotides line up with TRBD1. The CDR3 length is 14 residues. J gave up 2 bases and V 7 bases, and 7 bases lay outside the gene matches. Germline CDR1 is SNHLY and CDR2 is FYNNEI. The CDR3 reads CASTGDRRNTEAFF. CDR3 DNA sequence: TGTGCCAGCACCGGGGACAGACGAAACACTGAAGCTTTCTTT. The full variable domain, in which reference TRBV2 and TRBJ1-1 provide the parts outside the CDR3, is EPEVTQTPSHQVTQMGQEVILRCVPISNHLYFYWYRQILGQKVEFLVSFYNNEISEKSEIFDDQFSVERPDGSNFTLKIRSTKLEDSAMYFCASTGDRRNTEAFFGQGTRLTVV.

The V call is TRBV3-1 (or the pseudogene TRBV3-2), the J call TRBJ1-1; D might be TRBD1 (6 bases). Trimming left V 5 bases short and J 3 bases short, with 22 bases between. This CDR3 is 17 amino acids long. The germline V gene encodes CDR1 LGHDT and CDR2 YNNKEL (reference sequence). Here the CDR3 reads CASSEGIGGISDTEAFF. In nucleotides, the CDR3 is TGTGCCAGCAGCGAGGGCATAGGGGGGATTTCGGACACTGAAGCTTTCTTT.

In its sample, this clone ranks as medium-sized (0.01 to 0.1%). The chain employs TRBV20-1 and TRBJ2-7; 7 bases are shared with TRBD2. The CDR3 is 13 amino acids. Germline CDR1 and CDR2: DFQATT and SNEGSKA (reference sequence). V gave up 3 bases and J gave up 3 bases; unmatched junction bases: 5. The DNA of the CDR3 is TGCAGTGCTAGTTTAGGGGAGGGCTACGAGCAGTACTTC. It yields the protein CSASLGEGYEQYF.

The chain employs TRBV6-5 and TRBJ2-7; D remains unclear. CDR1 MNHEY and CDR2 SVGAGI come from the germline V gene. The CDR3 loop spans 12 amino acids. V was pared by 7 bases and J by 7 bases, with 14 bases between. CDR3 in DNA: TGTGCCAGCACCCTAAGGGTAGGGGAGCAGTACTTC. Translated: CASTLRVGEQYF.

The CDR3 DNA reads as TGCGCCAGCAGCCGACCCGAGGATCTAAATCAGCCCCAGCATTTT. Translation: CASSRPEDLNQPQHF. The chain combines TRBV4-1 with TRBJ1-5; D gene uncertain. From germline, CDR1 is MGHRA and CDR2 YSYEKL. The germline V and J ends were trimmed by 4 bases and 4 bases, with 14 bases remaining between them. This CDR3 is 15 amino acids long.

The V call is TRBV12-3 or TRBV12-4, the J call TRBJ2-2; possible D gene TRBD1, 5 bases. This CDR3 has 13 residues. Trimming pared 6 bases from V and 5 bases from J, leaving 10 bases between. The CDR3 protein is CASRWTYTGELFF. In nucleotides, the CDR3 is TGTGCCAGCAGATGGACATATACCGGGGAGCTGTTTTTT.

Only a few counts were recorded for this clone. CDR3 sequence: CASRAVNQPQHF. CDR3 sequence (DNA): TGTGCCAGCAGGGCAGTCAATCAGCCCCAGCATTTT. The J gene is TRBJ1-5, the V gene TRBV2; the D is unclear. The CDR3 has 12 residues. The V end lost 6 bases, the J end lost 3 bases, and 6 bases lay between the germline ends. Germline V gene data show CDR1 as SNHLY and CDR2 as FYNNEI.

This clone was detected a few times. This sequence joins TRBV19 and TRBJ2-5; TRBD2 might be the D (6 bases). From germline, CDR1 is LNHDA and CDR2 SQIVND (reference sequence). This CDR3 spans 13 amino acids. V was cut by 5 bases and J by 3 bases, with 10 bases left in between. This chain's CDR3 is CASSRGKEETQYF. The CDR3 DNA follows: TGTGCCAGTAGTCGGGGGAAGGAAGAGACCCAGTACTTC.

The CDR3 region has the DNA TGTGCCTGGAGCCCGGTCGTTGCGGATACGCAGTATTTT. This encodes CAWSPVVADTQYF. This chain joins TRBV30 and TRBJ2-3; D is unclear. The ends were cut back, 3 bases at V and 6 bases at J, with 13 bases in the middle. The length of the CDR3 is 13 residues. From germline, CDR1 is GTSNPN and CDR2 SVGIG (reference sequence).

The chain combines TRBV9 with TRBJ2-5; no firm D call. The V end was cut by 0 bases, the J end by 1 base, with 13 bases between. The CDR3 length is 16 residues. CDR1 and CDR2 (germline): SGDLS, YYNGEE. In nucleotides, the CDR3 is TGTGCCAGCAGCGTAGGCAGTGGGGTAGCCCAAGAGACCCAGTACTTC. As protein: CASSVGSGVAQETQYF.

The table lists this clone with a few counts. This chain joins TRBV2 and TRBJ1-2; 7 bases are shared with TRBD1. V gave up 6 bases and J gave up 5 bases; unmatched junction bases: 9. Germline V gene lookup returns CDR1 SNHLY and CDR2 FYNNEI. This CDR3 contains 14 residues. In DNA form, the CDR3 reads TGTGCCAGCAGGAGGGGACAGAGCGAATATGGCTACACCTTC. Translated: CASRRGQSEYGYTF.

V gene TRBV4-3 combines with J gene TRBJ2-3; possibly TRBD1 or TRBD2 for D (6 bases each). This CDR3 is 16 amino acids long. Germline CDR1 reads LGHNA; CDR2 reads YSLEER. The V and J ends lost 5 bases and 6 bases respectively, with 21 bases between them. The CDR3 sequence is CASSIRGPGTGDTQYF. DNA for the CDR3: TGCGCCAGCAGCATTCGGGGGCCTGGGACCGGTGATACGCAGTATTTT.

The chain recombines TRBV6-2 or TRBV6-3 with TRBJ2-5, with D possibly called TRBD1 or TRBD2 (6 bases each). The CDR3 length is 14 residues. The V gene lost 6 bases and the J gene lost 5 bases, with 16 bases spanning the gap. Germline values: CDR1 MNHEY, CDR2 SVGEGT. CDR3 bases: TGTGCCAGCAGCCCGGGGGCTTGGACGGAGACCCAGTACTTC. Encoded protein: CASSPGAWTETQYF.

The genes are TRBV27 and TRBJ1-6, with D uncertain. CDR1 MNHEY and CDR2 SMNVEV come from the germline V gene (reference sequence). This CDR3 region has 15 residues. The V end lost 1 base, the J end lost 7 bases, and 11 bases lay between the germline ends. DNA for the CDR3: TGTGCCAGCAGTTTATGGCGCAAAGAGAATTCACCCCTCCACTTT. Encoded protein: CASSLWRKENSPLHF.

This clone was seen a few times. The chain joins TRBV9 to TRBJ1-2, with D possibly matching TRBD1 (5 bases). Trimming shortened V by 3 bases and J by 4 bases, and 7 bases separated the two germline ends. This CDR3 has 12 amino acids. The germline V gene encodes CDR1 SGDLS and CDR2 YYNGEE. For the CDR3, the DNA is TGTGCCAGCAGCGCGGGGCCCTATGGCTACACCTTC. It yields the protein CASSAGPYGYTF.

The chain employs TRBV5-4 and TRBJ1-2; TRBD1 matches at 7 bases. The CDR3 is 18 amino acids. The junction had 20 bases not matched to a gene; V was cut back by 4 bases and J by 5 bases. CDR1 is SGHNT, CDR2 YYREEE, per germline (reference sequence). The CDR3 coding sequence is TGTGCCAGCAGCACCCTGACTAGACAGGGTCTCCCACTTTATGGCTACACCTTC. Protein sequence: CASSTLTRQGLPLYGYTF.

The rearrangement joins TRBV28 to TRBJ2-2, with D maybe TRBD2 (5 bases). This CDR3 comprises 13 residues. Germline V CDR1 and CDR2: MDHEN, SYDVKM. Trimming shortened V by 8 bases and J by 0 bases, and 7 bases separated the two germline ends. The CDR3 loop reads CASWGANTGELFF. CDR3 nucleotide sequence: TGTGCCAGCTGGGGAGCGAACACCGGGGAGCTGTTTTTT.

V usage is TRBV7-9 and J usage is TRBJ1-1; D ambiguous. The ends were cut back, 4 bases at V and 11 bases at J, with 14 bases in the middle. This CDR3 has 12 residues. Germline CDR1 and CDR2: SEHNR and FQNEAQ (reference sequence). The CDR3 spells CASSSNTAIAFF. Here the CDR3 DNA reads TGTGCCAGCAGCTCAAACACGGCGATCGCTTTCTTT.

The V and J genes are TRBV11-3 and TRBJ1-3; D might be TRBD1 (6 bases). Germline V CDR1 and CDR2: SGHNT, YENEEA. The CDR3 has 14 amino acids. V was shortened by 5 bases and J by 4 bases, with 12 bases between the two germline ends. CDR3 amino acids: CASSEPGGGNTIYF. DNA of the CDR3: TGTGCCAGCAGCGAACCGGGGGGCGGAAACACCATATATTTT.